Here is one T cell receptor (beta chain) with its context. Its target is unknown. V was pared by 3 bases and J by 1 base, with 10 bases between. CDR1 MDHEN and CDR2 SYDVKM come from the germline V gene. The CDR3 is 14 residues long. This record belongs to a study of graft-versus-host responses after intestinal transplantation. As for the study in general: Once they had received anti-thymocyte globulin induction, all recipients took tacrolimus and steroids for about 3 years. Overall study findings and caveats: Early post-transplant falls in HvG clones accompanied the peak levels of circulating GvH clones. There were GvH clones found in recipient marrow, and some of them appeared first in ileum or blood.

The method was immunoSEQ multiplex PCR; TCRdb's version includes in-frame clones alone and lacks a portion of them. The data hold some 86,000 clones, with under 95% observed a single time. This rearrangement joins TRBV28 to TRBJ2-7; tentative D call: TRBD1 (6 bases). The clonotype was recovered from a human donor who received an intestinal transplant. The sample here was unstimulated CD8+ T cells sorted from spleen or lymph node cells, taken before intestinal transplant. CDR3 in DNA: TGTGCCAGCAGTTTCAGGGGTTCTTCCTACGAGCAGTACTTC. Translated: CASSFRGSSYEQYF.